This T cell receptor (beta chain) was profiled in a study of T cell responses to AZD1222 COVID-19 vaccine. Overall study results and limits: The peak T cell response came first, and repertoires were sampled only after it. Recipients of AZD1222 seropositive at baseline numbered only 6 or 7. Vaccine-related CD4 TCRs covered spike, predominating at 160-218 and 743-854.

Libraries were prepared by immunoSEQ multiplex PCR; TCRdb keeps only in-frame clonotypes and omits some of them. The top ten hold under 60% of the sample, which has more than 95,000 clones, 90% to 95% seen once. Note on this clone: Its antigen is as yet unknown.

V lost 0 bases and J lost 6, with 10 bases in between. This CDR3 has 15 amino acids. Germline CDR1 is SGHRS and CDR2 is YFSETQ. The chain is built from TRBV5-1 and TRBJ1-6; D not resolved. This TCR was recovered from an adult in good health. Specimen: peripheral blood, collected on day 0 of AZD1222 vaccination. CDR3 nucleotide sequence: TGCGCCAGCAGCTTGGGGCAGGCATTTAATTCACCCCTCCACTTT. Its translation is CASSLGQAFNSPLHF.